Included here is one T cell receptor beta chain sequence, with context. The data derive from a study of OX40 agonist ivuxolimab in advanced cancers. Libraries were prepared by immunoSEQ multiplex PCR; TCRdb keeps only in-frame clonotypes and omits some of them. This table holds tens of thousands of clones, around 89% found once. Specimen: CD4+ or CD8+ T cells sorted from blood, collected in a trial of the OX40 agonist ivuxolimab. The clonotype was recovered from an adult with an advanced solid tumor such as melanoma, head and neck, liver or kidney cancer.

The CDR3 protein is CASSTEGTTGELFF. The CDR3 region has the DNA TGTGCCAGTTCCACCGAGGGGACCACCGGGGAGCTGTTTTTT. The chain combines TRBV7-8 with TRBJ2-2; D possibly uses TRBD1 or TRBD2 (5 bases each). V was pared by 9 bases and J by 4 bases, with 15 bases between. There are 14 residues in the CDR3. Per germline, CDR1 SGHVS and CDR2 FQNEAQ.